A selection of T cell receptor beta chains follows, all from one sample in a study of control samples from healthy donors and cancer patients. Here immunoSEQ multiplex PCR was the method, and the copy in TCRdb shows in-frame clones only, minus some. The table has approximately 120,000 clones, over 75% seen once. Sequencing was performed on blood. These receptors were taken from a man aged 18-30 years in good health. CDR3s include the opening cysteine and the closing phenylalanine or tryptophan. A D gene is named only where the DNA matches it firmly. Some rows mark clone size as missing; the rest say once, few, many or name a class of expanded clone.

>14|.|TRBJ1-4|TRBV4-3|once
CASSQVGGDEKLFF
TGCGCCAGCAGCCAAGTGGGGGGAGATGAAAAACTGTTTTTT
>13|.|TRBJ2-1|TRBV6-1|once
CASSETGDNEQFF
TGTGCCAGCAGTGAAACGGGGGACAATGAGCAGTTCTTC
>15|TRBD1|TRBJ2-3|TRBV6-5|.
CASRRPGQRTDTQYF
TGTGCCAGCAGACGGCCGGGACAGCGCACAGATACGCAGTATTTT
>17|TRBD1|TRBJ1-5|TRBV6-2/TRBV6-3|.
CASSPWGDRGSNQPQHF
TGTGCCAGCAGTCCCTGGGGTGACAGGGGGAGCAATCAGCCCCAGCATTTT
>15|TRBD2|TRBJ2-1|TRBV5-4|.
CASSLTAGGHNEQFF
TGTGCCAGCAGCTTAACAGCGGGAGGGCATAATGAGCAGTTCTTC
>14|.|TRBJ2-7|TRBV6-5|.
CASSYKGGWDEQYF
TGTGCCAGCAGTTACAAAGGGGGATGGGACGAGCAGTACTTC
>11|.|TRBJ2-1|TRBV6-5|.
CASSYGNEQFF
TGTGCCAGCAGTTACGGGAATGAGCAGTTCTTC
>14|.|TRBJ2-7|TRBV5-1|.
CASSLGGDSYEQYF
TGCGCCAGCAGCTTGGGTGGTGACTCCTACGAGCAGTACTTC
>16|TRBD1|TRBJ1-3|TRBV5-6|.
CASSWKDRDSGNTIYF
TGTGCCAGCAGCTGGAAGGACAGGGATTCGGGAAACACCATATATTTT
>12|.|TRBJ1-1|TRBV29-1|.
CSVEISRHGAFF
TGCAGCGTTGAAATTTCCCGGCACGGAGCTTTCTTT
>14|TRBD1|TRBJ1-1|TRBV27|.
CASKTNRGGTEAFF
TGTGCCAGCAAAACAAACAGGGGAGGGACCGAAGCTTTCTTT
>14|.|TRBJ2-7|TRBV11-2|.
CASSSGDGSYEQYF
TGTGCCAGCAGCTCAGGGGACGGCTCCTACGAGCAGTACTTC
>15|.|TRBJ2-2|TRBV2|.
CASSDWTANTGELFF
TGTGCCAGCAGTGATTGGACAGCCAACACCGGGGAGCTGTTTTTT
>14|TRBD2|TRBJ2-7|TRBV18|.
CASSLTSGLWEQYF
TGTGCCAGCTCGCTAACTAGCGGGCTGTGGGAGCAGTACTTC
>17|TRBD2|TRBJ2-1|TRBV18|.
CASSPKALAGGFNEQFF
TGTGCCAGCTCACCGAAGGCACTAGCGGGAGGTTTCAATGAGCAGTTCTTC
>18|.|TRBJ2-7|TRBV10-3|.
CAISESIAADRSSYEQYF
TGTGCCATCAGTGAGTCGATCGCGGCCGACCGGAGCTCCTACGAGCAGTACTTC
>12|.|TRBJ2-2|TRBV30|.
CAYPENAGELFF
TGTGCCTACCCGGAAAACGCCGGGGAGCTGTTTTTT